This T cell receptor (beta chain) emerged from a study of T cells in localized non-small cell lung cancer. Findings and limits, study-wide: Sequencing involved a lone tumor region, leaving heterogeneity possible. Elevated blood T cell density was associated with longer overall survival. Uninvolved adjacent lung showed higher T cell clonality than tumor.

This clone has more than one count but fewer than ten. The antigen remains unidentified. The CDR3 is 14 residues long. CDR1 is MNHGY, CDR2 SAAAGT, per germline. V was pared by 2 bases and J by 4 bases, with 11 bases between. Assay used: immunoSEQ multiplex PCR; TCRdb lists only in-frame clones, some missing. Among about 1,400 clones listed, about 25% were seen once. The chain uses TRBV6-8 and TRBJ1-2; D is undetermined. The source of this sequence is a male donor at least 60 years old with stage II lung adenocarcinoma. The source material was normal lung tissue next to the tumor, sampled before any cancer treatment. In DNA form, the CDR3 reads TGTGCCAGCAGTTACGACCCTGGGCCCTATGGCTACACCTTC. Its protein is CASSYDPGPYGYTF.